One sample yielded the 4 T cell receptor beta chains listed below, sequenced in a study of PD-1 blockade in classical Hodgkin lymphoma. The data were produced by immunoSEQ multiplex PCR, yet TCRdb's version contains in-frame clones alone and is incomplete. The sample comprises under 130,000 clones, approximately 90% of which are singletons, and around 17% rests with the top ten. Sample time point: cycle 4 day 1 (C4D1), after less than 7 weeks of nivolumab. Brentuximab vedotin exposure varied among the patients, all of whom had relapsed after autologous stem cell transplantation. The sample here was peripheral blood mononuclear cells (PBMCs), taken before the fourth cycle of nivolumab. Receptors were obtained from a human donor with classical Hodgkin lymphoma.

This chain uses TRBV6-5 with TRBJ1-5, with unresolved D. Germline V gives CDR1 MNHEY, CDR2 SVGAGI. V lost 5 bases and J 3 bases, leaving 8 bases between the germline ends. The CDR3 consists of 13 residues. The CDR3 region has the DNA TGTGCCAGCAGTACGAATTCCAATCAGCCCCAGCATTTT. This encodes CASSTNSNQPQHF.

This clone was seen a single time. This chain links TRBV28 with TRBJ1-5; D unresolved. From germline, CDR1 is MDHEN and CDR2 SYDVKM. With 6 bases removed from V and 3 bases from J, the gap between germline ends came to 18 bases. The CDR3 runs to 16 residues. The CDR3 is CASSPMGSQNNQPQHF. The CDR3 coding sequence is TGTGCCAGCAGCCCTATGGGCTCGCAAAACAATCAGCCCCAGCATTTT.

The chain uses TRBV5-1 and TRBJ1-1; 7 nucleotides line up with TRBD1. The CDR3 is 15 amino acids. The V segment lost 4 bases and the J segment 1 base; nucleotides outside the gene matches: 7. CDR1 and CDR2 from the germline V gene are SGHRS and YFSETQ. CDR3 sequence: CASSPTGARNTEAFF. CDR3 in DNA: TGCGCCAGCAGCCCAACAGGGGCGAGGAACACTGAAGCTTTCTTT. Full variable domain (rest looked up from reference TRBV5-1 and TRBJ1-1): KAGVTQTPRYLIKTRGQQVTLSCSPISGHRSVSWYQQTPGQGLQFLFEYFSETQRNKGNFPGRFSGRQFSNSRSEMNVSTLELGDSALYLCASSPTGARNTEAFFGQGTRLTVV.

CDR3 coding DNA: TGCGCCAGCAGCCAAGTCGGCACCCGTGGCACCATATATTTT. Translation gives CASSQVGTRGTIYF. The J gene is TRBJ1-3, the V gene TRBV4-1; D is ambiguous. The CDR3 extends over 14 amino acids. V was shortened by 1 base and J by 9 bases, with 13 bases between the two germline ends. Germline V gene data show CDR1 as MGHRA and CDR2 as YSYEKL.